The 32 T cell receptor beta chains given below trace back to one sample, sequenced in a study of T cell responses to AZD1222 COVID-19 vaccine (dated by TCRdb to the early 2020s). Receptor libraries were prepared by the immunoSEQ multiplex PCR assay. The clones in this table, taken by TCRdb from immuneACCESS, are in-frame only. Not every clone is retained; where verified, under half of the shortfall comes from an unresolved V gene, and the cause of the rest is unknown. In this sample the table shows about 63,000 clones, roughly 85% of which occur a single time. Of the sample, about 19% is held by the ten largest clones. Read against the paper, the sample's time point label means: baseline before first vaccination. The material was peripheral blood, obtained on day 0 of AZD1222 vaccination. The receptors here all came from an adult in good health.

The V gene is TRBV9, the J gene TRBJ2-7; D possibly corresponds to TRBD2 (7 bases). The CDR3 has 17 residues. Germline values: CDR1 SGDLS, CDR2 YYNGEE. V dropped 0 bases and J dropped 3 bases, with 19 bases sitting between them. CDR3 nucleotides: TGTGCCAGCAGCGTAGGTTCGAGTAAGGGGGGGAGCTACGAGCAGTACTTC. It specifies CASSVGSSKGGSYEQYF.

V gene TRBV27 combines with J gene TRBJ2-2, with TRBD2 matching 12 bases. This CDR3 is built from 15 residues. The junction had 7 bases not matched to a gene; V was cut back by 7 bases and J by 7 bases. Germline-derived CDR1 and CDR2 are MNHEY and SMNVEV (reference sequence). The CDR3 protein is CASNLAGGQDGELFF. CDR3 nucleotide sequence: TGTGCCAGCAACCTAGCGGGGGGGCAGGACGGGGAGCTGTTTTTT.

The chain has TRBV28 and TRBJ1-4; a possible D gene is TRBD1 (5 bases). The CDR3 runs to 13 residues. CDR1 and CDR2 (germline): MDHEN, SYDVKM. Trimming cost V 3 bases and J 14 bases, with 16 bases left between them. CDR3 coding DNA: TGTGCCAGCAGTTTCCCTCCGACAGTGATCCTGTTTTTT. It codes for CASSFPPTVILFF.

This clone was counted once. The chain has TRBV3-1 (or the pseudogene TRBV3-2) and TRBJ2-1; maybe TRBD2 (5 bases). The germline gives CDR1 LGHDT, CDR2 YNNKEL (reference sequence). CDR3 size: 14 residues. Trimming stripped 0 bases from V and 7 bases from J, with 10 bases between. The CDR3 nucleotides read TGTGCCAGCAGCCAAGAAACGGGGTTGAATGAGCAGTTCTTC. Translating gives CASSQETGLNEQFF.

This sequence joins TRBV7-9 and TRBJ2-7; 7 positions agree with TRBD1. Germline loops: CDR1 SEHNR, CDR2 FQNEAQ (reference sequence). V lost 3 bases and J lost 5; bases outside the gene matches: 7. The CDR3 length is 14 residues. The CDR3 loop reads CASSFSQGQNEQYF. The CDR3 region has the DNA TGTGCCAGCAGCTTTTCACAGGGGCAGAACGAGCAGTACTTC.

This clone appeared once. The CDR3 region has the DNA TGTGCCAGCAGTGCAAAGGCTGCGAACACTGAAGCTTTCTTT. Encoded protein: CASSAKAANTEAFF. The rearrangement links TRBV2 to TRBJ1-1; D gene unclear. Per germline, CDR1 SNHLY and CDR2 FYNNEI. With 4 bases removed from V and 1 base from J, the gap between germline ends came to 10 bases. CDR3 size: 14 residues.

The chain carries TRBV11-2 and TRBJ1-2; D ambiguous. The germline gives CDR1 SGHAT, CDR2 FQNNGV. This CDR3 contains 14 residues. V dropped 8 bases and J dropped 2 bases, with 15 bases sitting between them. The CDR3 is CASPNLRSNYGYTF. The CDR3 nucleotides read TGTGCCAGCCCCAACCTCAGGTCCAACTATGGCTACACCTTC.

This chain connects TRBV5-1 to TRBJ1-1; no definite D call. Germline lookup yields CDR1 SGHRS and CDR2 YFSETQ. The CDR3 spans 15 residues. The V gene lost 0 bases and the J gene lost 0 bases, with 9 bases spanning the gap. The CDR3 loop is CASSLVGEMNTEAFF. In DNA form, the CDR3 reads TGCGCCAGCAGCTTGGTAGGTGAAATGAACACTGAAGCTTTCTTT.

This chain uses TRBV6-5 with TRBJ2-1, with D tentatively TRBD2 (5 bases). The CDR3 totals 15 residues. Germline lookup yields CDR1 MNHEY and CDR2 SVGAGI. V lost 4 bases and J 3 bases, leaving 13 bases between the germline ends. The CDR3 nucleotides read TGTGCCAGCAGTTCGACTTCCGGGGACTACAATGAGCAGTTCTTC. This translates into CASSSTSGDYNEQFF.

V usage is TRBV15 and J usage is TRBJ1-2, with D unresolved. This CDR3 comprises 15 residues. Deletions cut 4 bases from V and 4 bases from J, with 16 bases between. Germline loops: CDR1 LNHNV, CDR2 YYDKDF (reference sequence). The CDR3: CATSTQSGFTYGYTF. CDR3 bases: TGTGCCACCAGCACCCAGTCGGGGTTTACCTATGGCTACACCTTC.

This rearrangement joins TRBV9 to TRBJ1-4; D possibly corresponds to TRBD1 (5 bases). Germline CDR1 SGDLS, CDR2 YYNGEE. Deletions cut 3 bases from V and 0 bases from J, with 9 bases between. The CDR3 sequence is 15 residues long. CDR3 residues: CASSGTSATNEKLFF. The CDR3 coding sequence is TGTGCCAGCAGCGGGACAAGTGCAACTAATGAAAAACTGTTTTTT.

In DNA form, the CDR3 reads TGTGCCAGTACCCCTACGGGGCAGTATGAAAAACTGTTTTTT. This sequence encodes CASTPTGQYEKLFF. This sequence joins TRBV19 and TRBJ1-4; D may be TRBD1 (5 bases). The ends were cut back, 7 bases at V and 6 bases at J, with 15 bases in the middle. The CDR3 is 14 residues long. Germline CDR1 is LNHDA and CDR2 is SQIVND (reference sequence).

The V and J genes are TRBV6-5 and TRBJ1-6; TRBD1 might be the D (5 bases). The CDR3 loop spans 15 amino acids. CDR1 and CDR2 from the germline V gene are MNHEY and SVGAGI. V gave up 5 bases and J gave up 5 bases, with 13 bases separating them. CDR3 loop: CASSPHRGDNSPLHF. CDR3 in DNA: TGTGCCAGCAGTCCCCACCGGGGGGATAATTCACCCCTCCACTTT.

This clone was seen just once. The chain has TRBV6-5 and TRBJ1-2, with D perhaps TRBD1 (6 bases). Germline CDR1 reads MNHEY; CDR2 reads SVGAGI. The CDR3 has 13 residues. Trimming removed 6 bases at V and 4 bases at J, with 12 bases between. The DNA of the CDR3 is TGTGCCAGCAGAGAGACAGGCCTCTATGGCTACACCTTC. Translating it yields CASRETGLYGYTF.

The V gene is TRBV7-9, the J gene TRBJ2-7; 12 bases match TRBD2. The CDR3 runs to 16 residues. After removal of 3 bases from V and 7 bases from J, the junction contained 10 bases not matched to a gene. The germline CDR1 and CDR2 sequences are SEHNR and FQNEAQ (reference sequence). CDR3 nucleotides: TGTGCCAGCAGCTTCCCACCTAGCGGGGGGGCTCGGGAGCAGTACTTC. Protein: CASSFPPSGGAREQYF.

The V gene is TRBV27, the J gene TRBJ2-1, with 11 nucleotides matching TRBD1. Trimming removed 6 bases from V and 6 bases from J; junction bases left unmatched: 4. This CDR3 region has 14 residues. The germline V gene has CDR1 MNHEY and CDR2 SMNVEV (reference sequence). The CDR3 nucleotides read TGTGCCAGCAGGCCCGGGACAGGGGGCAATGAGCAGTTCTTC. Its translation: CASRPGTGGNEQFF.

This chain uses TRBV28 with TRBJ1-6; 7 nucleotides line up with TRBD1. CDR1 and CDR2 (germline): MDHEN, SYDVKM. The CDR3 spans 14 residues. V was pared by 3 bases and J by 10 bases, with 6 bases of the junction left unmatched. This CDR3 reads CASSLAGGVSPLHF. The CDR3 DNA sequence: TGTGCCAGCAGTTTGGCAGGGGGAGTCTCACCCCTCCACTTT.

This CDR3 reads CASRKDRSSYNEQFF. The CDR3 bases are TGTGCCAGCAGGAAAGACAGGAGCTCCTACAATGAGCAGTTCTTC. The V and J genes are TRBV5-4 and TRBJ2-1, with a possible D match to TRBD1 (6 bases). This CDR3 has 15 amino acids. Germline values: CDR1 SGHNT, CDR2 YYREEE (reference sequence). The V end was cut by 5 bases, the J end by 0 bases, with 12 bases between.

V is TRBV21-1 and J is TRBJ1-1. TRBV21-1 is classified as a pseudogene. This CDR3 has 11 residues. The CDR3 spells CGGRKNTEAFF. In DNA form, the CDR3 reads TGCGGGGGACGAAAAAACACTGAAGCTTTCTTT.

The chain carries TRBV6-1 and TRBJ1-5; D is unclear. Trimming pared 1 base from V and 5 bases from J, leaving 12 bases between. The CDR3 is 15 amino acids. Germline V lookup: CDR1 MNHNS, CDR2 SASEGT. DNA of the CDR3: TGTGCCAGCAGTGAAGTGACGATGAGATATCAGCCCCAGCATTTT. Protein: CASSEVTMRYQPQHF.

The chain joins TRBV6-5 to TRBJ1-6; D perhaps matches TRBD1 (6 bases). The CDR3 is 15 residues long. The germline V gene has CDR1 MNHEY and CDR2 SVGAGI. Trimming removed 6 bases from V and 3 bases from J, with 12 bases in between. The CDR3 spells CASRNGQFYNSPLHF. DNA for the CDR3: TGTGCCAGCAGAAATGGACAGTTCTATAATTCACCCCTCCACTTT.

The rearrangement joins TRBV12-3 or TRBV12-4 to TRBJ2-7, with D unresolved. The V gene lost 3 bases and the J gene lost 7 bases, with 13 bases spanning the gap. This CDR3 contains 13 residues. The CDR3 nucleotides are TGTGCCAGCAGTTTTATTGCCAATGGGGAGCAGTACTTC. Translating it yields CASSFIANGEQYF.

The rearrangement joins TRBV7-2 to TRBJ1-3; D unclear. Germline assignment: CDR1 SGHTA and CDR2 FQGNSA. This CDR3 comprises 15 residues. Deletions cut 4 bases from V and 5 bases from J, with 15 bases between. CDR3 protein: CASSYDSGERNTIYF. For the CDR3, the DNA is TGTGCCAGCAGCTACGACTCGGGTGAACGAAACACCATATATTTT.

The chain uses TRBV5-1 and TRBJ1-2, with TRBD1 identical over 7 bases. The CDR3 covers 14 residues. V was clipped by 3 bases and J by 4 bases; unmatched bases: 6. Germline CDR1 reads SGHRS; CDR2 reads YFSETQ. Here the CDR3 reads CASSSRAGGYGYTF. CDR3 in DNA: TGCGCCAGCAGCTCCCGTGCAGGGGGCTATGGCTACACCTTC.

The rearrangement uses TRBV3-1 (or the pseudogene TRBV3-2) and TRBJ1-3; weak D call: TRBD1 (5 bases). The germline V and J ends were trimmed by 0 bases and 0 bases, with 15 bases remaining between them. Per germline, CDR1 LGHDT and CDR2 YNNKEL (reference sequence). The CDR3 consists of 18 residues. The CDR3 DNA reads TGTGCCAGCAGCCAAGACCAAGCGGGGCTTAGCTCTGGAAACACCATATATTTT. Protein sequence: CASSQDQAGLSSGNTIYF.

The rearrangement uses TRBV28 and TRBJ1-5, with 7 bases matching TRBD1. From germline, CDR1 is MDHEN and CDR2 SYDVKM. V trimming: 4 bases; J trimming: 0 bases; junction bases outside the gene matches: 3. This CDR3 comprises 15 residues. The CDR3 is CASSSEGASNQPQHF. The DNA of the CDR3 is TGTGCCAGCAGTTCTGAGGGGGCTAGCAATCAGCCCCAGCATTTT.

This clone was detected once. J is TRBJ2-1 and V is TRBV11-3; a weak D match, TRBD2 (5 bases). The CDR3 loop spans 13 amino acids. Germline CDR1 reads SGHNT; CDR2 reads YENEEA. Trimming pared 5 bases from V and 8 bases from J, leaving 13 bases between. CDR3 amino acids: CASSRTRLHEQFF. The DNA of the CDR3 is TGTGCCAGCAGCAGGACTCGTCTGCATGAGCAGTTCTTC.

The chain has TRBV3-1 (or the pseudogene TRBV3-2) and TRBJ1-6; D gene uncertain. V was clipped by 1 base and J by 9 bases, with 16 bases between them. The CDR3 is 16 amino acids. Per the germline V gene, CDR1 is LGHDT and CDR2 is YNNKEL (reference sequence). The CDR3 nucleotides are TGTGCCAGCAGCCAAGTTCTTGCCGGGCCTAGTTCACCCCTCCACTTT. It translates to CASSQVLAGPSSPLHF.

The V and J genes are TRBV7-9 and TRBJ1-1; D gene ambiguous. Per germline, CDR1 SEHNR and CDR2 FQNEAQ (reference sequence). V lost 5 bases and J 6 bases, leaving 10 bases between the germline ends. This CDR3 contains 12 residues. The CDR3 region has the DNA TGTGCCAGCAGCCCCCCCGGACCTGAAGCTTTCTTT. It yields the protein CASSPPGPEAFF. The whole variable domain, remainder taken from reference TRBV7-9 and TRBJ1-1, is DTGVSQNPRHKITKRGQNVTFRCDPISEHNRLYWYRQTLGQGPEFLTYFQNEAQLEKSRLLSDRFSAERPKGSFSTLEIQRTEQGDSAMYLCASSPPGPEAFFGQGTRLTVV.

The chain uses TRBV18 and TRBJ1-2; TRBD1 matches at 9 bases. The germline gives CDR1 KGHSH, CDR2 LQKENI. The CDR3 has 16 amino acids. V trimming: 2 bases; J trimming: 4 bases; junction bases outside the gene matches: 8. The CDR3 spells CASSPGGNRGPYGYTF. The CDR3 nucleotides are TGTGCCAGCTCACCAGGAGGTAACAGGGGGCCCTATGGCTACACCTTC.

The gene calls are TRBV4-2 and TRBJ2-7; D ambiguous. V was trimmed by 1 base and J by 2 bases, leaving 3 bases between them. Looked up from germline, CDR1 is LGHNA and CDR2 is YNFKEQ. The CDR3 length is 12 residues. The CDR3 here is CASSQGPYEQYF. The CDR3 region has the DNA TGTGCCAGCAGCCAAGGACCCTACGAGCAGTACTTC.

CDR3 nucleotide sequence: TGTGCCAGAAGCATCCGGGACGGAGAATCCATGAACACTGAAGCTTTCTTT. Amino acids: CARSIRDGESMNTEAFF. The chain is built from TRBV7-5 and TRBJ1-1. TRBV7-5 is annotated as a pseudogene. The CDR3 has 17 residues.